The rows below give T cell receptor beta chains drawn from one sample of a study of T-cell memory formation after mild COVID-19. In TCRdb, the 5' RACE reads were re-called with MiXCR into one record per CDR3 protein. The top ten hold 12% of the sample, which has roughly 450,000 distinct CDR3 sequences, about 20% seen once. The sample comprised PBMCs or a T cell subset sorted from them (not recorded which). The receptors originated from an adult woman who had mild COVID-19 (a few samples of this study predate the infection). Cell type and time point are not known. The CDR3 runs from the conserved cysteine through the conserved F or W. D genes are given only for firm matches. Rows may omit the clone size; those that give it use once, few, many or a size class.

>TRBD1|-|TRBJ1-2|17|TRBV27
CASSLSGQGPINYGYTF
TGTGCCAGCAGTTTATCGGGACAGGGGCCCATAAACTATGGCTACACCTTC
>-|few|TRBJ1-1|15|TRBV30
CAWRGELGRNTEAFF
TGTGCCTGGAGGGGGGAGTTGGGAAGGAACACTGAAGCTTTCTTT
>-|many|TRBJ2-5|12|TRBV5-1
CASSLEFGTQYF
TGCGCCAGCAGCTTGGAATTTGGGACCCAGTACTTC
>-|few|TRBJ1-5|14|TRBV29-1
CSVVGSDFNQPQHF
TGCAGCGTTGTAGGTTCGGATTTTAATCAGCCCCAGCATTTT
>-|-|TRBJ2-2|12|TRBV27
CASRFYTGELFF
TGTGCCAGCAGATTTTACACCGGGGAGCTGTTTTTT
>TRBD1|-|TRBJ1-1|13|TRBV19
CASRGRGGTEAFF
TGTGCCAGTAGGGGCAGGGGGGGCACTGAAGCTTTCTTT
>-|few|TRBJ2-5|12|TRBV3-1
CASQAGFETQYF
TGTGCCAGCCAGGCGGGTTTTGAGACCCAGTACTTC
>-|-|TRBJ2-1|13|TRBV7-9
CASSGDRDLPQFF
TGTGCCAGCAGCGGAGACCGGGACTTGCCTCAGTTCTTC
>-|-|TRBJ1-1|14|TRBV6-2/TRBV6-3
CASTQGLAGTEAFF
TGTGCCAGCACCCAAGGACTGGCGGGGACTGAAGCTTTCTTT
>TRBD2|-|TRBJ2-1|16|TRBV7-3
CASTKGGGRRSGEQFF
TGTGCCAGCACCAAGGGTGGCGGGAGGCGATCTGGTGAGCAGTTCTTC
>-|few|TRBJ2-1|13|TRBV11-3
CASSFTRDNEQFF
TGTGCCAGCAGCTTCACTAGAGACAATGAGCAGTTCTTC
>TRBD1|once|TRBJ2-7|13|TRBV4-1
CASSQGTGSEQYF
TGCGCCAGCAGCCAAGGGACAGGGAGCGAGCAGTACTTC
>-|-|TRBJ1-1|14|TRBV10-3
CAIRSDSLSTEAFF
TGTGCCATCAGGTCCGACAGTTTAAGCACTGAAGCTTTCTTT
>-|few|TRBJ2-1|15|TRBV7-9
CASSFSLGRTNEQFF
TGTGCCAGCAGCTTCTCATTGGGACGGACCAATGAGCAGTTCTTC
>-|many|TRBJ2-1|13|TRBV4-3
CASSQGFGFEQFF
TGCGCCAGCAGCCAAGGTTTTGGATTTGAGCAGTTCTTC
>-|many|TRBJ2-1|13|TRBV12-3/TRBV12-4
CASSLDLGHEQFF
TGTGCCAGCAGTTTAGACCTCGGGCATGAGCAGTTCTTC
>TRBD2|-|TRBJ2-2|16|TRBV9
CASSEGSGTTSGELFF
TGTGCCAGCAGCGAGGGATCCGGGACTACGTCCGGGGAGCTGTTTTTT
>-|-|TRBJ1-5|12|TRBV20-1
CSAFGWNQPQHF
TGCAGTGCTTTCGGGTGGAATCAGCCCCAGCATTTT
>-|few|TRBJ2-1|16|TRBV7-9
CASSLILGTGTNEQFF
TGTGCCAGCAGCTTAATTCTGGGCACAGGGACCAATGAGCAGTTCTTC
>-|-|TRBJ2-7|15|TRBV5-6
CASSLANLNPYEQYF
TGTGCCAGCAGCTTGGCCAATCTTAACCCCTACGAGCAGTACTTC
>-|-|TRBJ2-2|18|TRBV3-1
CASSQEGNTPLSTGELFF
TGTGCCAGCAGCCAAGAGGGGAACACCCCCTTAAGTACCGGGGAGCTGTTTTTT
>TRBD1|-|TRBJ2-6|16|TRBV2
CASGQGGLSGANVLTF
TGTGCCAGCGGACAGGGGGGTCTCTCTGGGGCCAACGTCCTGACTTTC
>TRBD1|few|TRBJ2-5|16|TRBV14
CASSQGRQGDAETQYF
TGTGCCAGCAGCCAAGGGAGACAGGGGGATGCGGAGACCCAGTACTTC
>-|-|TRBJ2-7|14|TRBV24-1
CATTAGPDSYEQYF
TGTGCCACCACCGCAGGTCCTGACTCCTACGAGCAGTACTTC
>-|-|TRBJ1-1|14|TRBV10-3
CAISEGQMNTEAFF
TGTGCCATCAGTGAGGGACAGATGAACACTGAAGCTTTCTTT
>TRBD1|-|TRBJ1-1|16|TRBV20-1
CSARGTGGNVGTEAFF
TGCAGTGCTAGAGGGACAGGGGGCAATGTGGGCACTGAAGCTTTCTTT
>-|-|TRBJ2-1|16|TRBV5-1
CASSLEGTNPYNEQFF
TGCGCCAGCAGCTTGGAGGGGACAAACCCCTACAATGAGCAGTTCTTC
>TRBD2|-|TRBJ2-5|15|TRBV12-3/TRBV12-4
CASSGLAGGLGTQYF
TGTGCCAGCAGTGGACTAGCGGGGGGATTAGGGACCCAGTACTTC
>TRBD2|few|TRBJ2-1|17|TRBV24-1
CATSDPPVAGGFNEQFF
TGTGCCACCAGTGATCCCCCAGTAGCGGGGGGGTTCAATGAGCAGTTCTTC
>TRBD1|few|TRBJ2-1|15|TRBV7-2
CASSLGGTGGNEQFF
TGTGCCAGCAGCTTAGGTGGGACAGGGGGAAATGAGCAGTTCTTC
>TRBD1|-|TRBJ1-1|15|TRBV5-1
CASSGWTGRNTEAFF
TGCGCCAGCAGCGGATGGACAGGGAGGAACACTGAAGCTTTCTTT
>-|few|TRBJ1-1|15|TRBV5-6
CASSQSDRLNTEAFF
TGTGCCAGCAGCCAATCCGACAGGCTGAACACTGAAGCTTTCTTT
>TRBD1|-|TRBJ2-7|14|TRBV5-4
CASSPTGGTDEQYF
TGTGCCAGCAGCCCGACAGGGGGCACGGACGAGCAGTACTTC
>-|few|TRBJ2-1|13|TRBV9
CASSPGGIDEQFF
TGTGCCAGCAGCCCCGGAGGCATCGATGAGCAGTTCTTC
>-|many|TRBJ1-1|13|TRBV4-1
CASSQGGGTVAFF
TGCGCCAGCAGCCAAGGGGGGGGAACGGTGGCTTTCTTT
>-|-|TRBJ1-1|14|TRBV12-3/TRBV12-4
CASSWGGRDTEAFF
TGTGCCAGCAGTTGGGGGGGGCGGGACACTGAAGCTTTCTTT
>-|-|TRBJ2-3|15|TRBV9
CASSGGATATDTQYF
TGTGCCAGCAGCGGAGGGGCGACAGCCACAGATACGCAGTATTTT
>-|many|TRBJ2-7|16|TRBV6-2/TRBV6-3
CASRWDKQRVSYEQYF
TGTGCCAGCAGATGGGACAAGCAACGAGTCTCCTACGAGCAGTACTTC
>-|few|TRBJ2-6|16|TRBV5-1
CASSLDTSEGANVLTF
TGCGCCAGCAGCTTGGACACATCAGAGGGGGCCAACGTCCTGACTTTC
>TRBD1|few|TRBJ2-6|18|TRBV7-2
CASSHRWGRGLGANVLTF
TGTGCCAGCAGCCACCGGTGGGGCAGGGGGTTGGGGGCCAACGTCCTGACTTTC
>-|many|TRBJ1-2|13|TRBV7-2
CASSSQMNYGYTF
TGTGCCAGCAGCTCCCAGATGAACTATGGCTACACCTTC
>TRBD1|-|TRBJ1-1|14|TRBV5-1
CASSLTGQFTEAFF
TGCGCCAGCAGCTTGACGGGACAGTTCACTGAAGCTTTCTTT
>-|-|TRBJ2-1|14|TRBV30
CAWNPDWSRNEQFF
TGTGCCTGGAACCCCGACTGGTCCCGCAATGAGCAGTTCTTC
>-|-|TRBJ1-2|13|TRBV14
CASSQVSAYGYTF
TGTGCCAGCAGCCAAGTATCAGCCTATGGCTACACCTTC
>TRBD2|-|TRBJ2-2|17|TRBV9
CASIIPSGSESTGELFF
TGTGCCAGCATCATCCCTAGCGGGAGTGAGAGCACCGGGGAGCTGTTTTTT
>-|-|TRBJ2-5|13|TRBV6-1
CASSWDGQETQYF
TGTGCCAGCTCATGGGACGGCCAAGAGACCCAGTACTTC
>TRBD1|-|TRBJ2-1|20|TRBV6-5
CASSLTGNPFSTIVGNEQFF
TGTGCCAGCAGCCTGACAGGGAACCCCTTCTCTACAATAGTGGGGAATGAGCAGTTCTTC